The 10 T cell receptor beta chains below were found in one sample sequenced in a study of blood T cell repertoires in COVID-19. Libraries were prepared by immunoSEQ multiplex PCR; TCRdb keeps only in-frame clonotypes and omits some of them. In the table there are 200,000 or so clones, more than 85% of which are singletons. Sequences were obtained from peripheral blood. The receptor source for this set is a man aged 55 to 70 with acute or convalescent COVID-19.

The genes are TRBV6-2 or TRBV6-3 and TRBJ1-5; D is undetermined. Deletions cut 6 bases from V and 1 base from J, with 10 bases between. CDR3 length: 14 amino acids. CDR1 and CDR2 from the germline V gene are MNHEY and SVGEGT. In DNA form, the CDR3 reads TGTGCCAGCAGCCCGACACAGAGCAATCAGCCCCAGCATTTT. It translates to CASSPTQSNQPQHF.

V gene TRBV6-5 combines with J gene TRBJ2-5, with TRBD2 matching over 10 bases. CDR1 is MNHEY, CDR2 SVGAGI, per germline. Losses at the gene ends were 6 bases for V and 2 bases for J; bases not matched to a gene: 6. This CDR3 spans 15 amino acids. CDR3 nucleotides: TGTGCCAGCAGCGGACTAGCGGCTGCTCAAGAGACCCAGTACTTC. Amino acids: CASSGLAAAQETQYF.

V usage is TRBV6-5 and J usage is TRBJ1-6, with 7 bases aligning to TRBD1. The CDR3 is 14 amino acids. Trimming removed 2 bases from V and 10 bases from J; junction bases left unmatched: 5. In germline, CDR1 is MNHEY, CDR2 SVGAGI. CDR3 protein: CASSYMTGTSPLHF. As DNA, the CDR3 is TGTGCCAGCAGTTACATGACAGGGACCTCACCCCTCCACTTT.

V and J are TRBV28 and TRBJ2-7, with 10 bases identical to TRBD1. V dropped 5 bases and J dropped 7; count of bases not matched to a gene: 11. Germline V lookup: CDR1 MDHEN, CDR2 SYDVKM. The CDR3 runs 15 residues. The DNA of the CDR3 is TGTGCCAGCAGTACGACGGGACAGGGGAATGGGGAGCAGTACTTC. It specifies CASSTTGQGNGEQYF.

CDR3 DNA: TGTGCCAGCAGCTCCGGGGGGACCCAGTACTTC. Amino acid sequence: CASSSGGTQYF. The chain employs TRBV7-9 and TRBJ2-5, with D perhaps matching TRBD2 (6 bases). The V and J ends lost 4 bases and 7 bases respectively, with 7 bases between them. This CDR3 has 11 amino acids. Germline V gene lookup returns CDR1 SEHNR and CDR2 FQNEAQ (reference sequence).

This clone turned up a few times. V gene TRBV5-4 combines with J gene TRBJ1-6; no clear D. With 4 bases removed from V and 10 bases from J, the gap between germline ends came to 9 bases. This CDR3 contains 12 residues. Per the germline V gene, CDR1 is SGHNT and CDR2 is YYREEE (reference sequence). CDR3 residues: CASSPGYSPLHF. DNA of the CDR3: TGTGCCAGCAGCCCCGGGTACTCACCCCTCCACTTT.

The chain couples TRBV25-1 to TRBJ2-1; TRBD2 agrees at 8 bases. The CDR3 sequence is 16 residues long. The germline gives CDR1 MGHDK, CDR2 SYGVNS. J was trimmed by 2 bases and V by 2 bases; bases with no gene match: 5. The CDR3 loop reads CASSETAGAAYNEQFF. The DNA of the CDR3 is TGTGCCAGCAGTGAAACAGCGGGGGCAGCCTACAATGAGCAGTTCTTC.

Comment on this clone: At the DNA level, this CDR3 is encoded by other sequences in the same sample as well. V is TRBV4-1 and J is TRBJ2-7; D possibly corresponds to TRBD1 (5 bases). V was clipped by 3 bases and J by 5 bases, with 14 bases between them. Germline V gives CDR1 MGHRA, CDR2 YSYEKL. This CDR3 has 14 amino acids. The CDR3 DNA reads TGCGCCAGCAGCCAGGCCGGCCCCAGGGACGAGCAGTACTTC. Its protein product is CASSQAGPRDEQYF.

A few counts support this clone. The rearrangement joins TRBV7-7 to TRBJ2-5; unclear D gene. Germline CDR1 SSHAT, CDR2 FNYEAQ (reference sequence). The CDR3 runs to 13 residues. Between the trimmed V and J ends, which lost 0 bases and 4 bases, there was a span of 6 bases. The CDR3 region has the DNA TGTGCCAGCAGCTTAGCTCCCCGAGAGACCCAGTACTTC. Residues: CASSLAPRETQYF.

The chain links TRBV2 to TRBJ2-2; 7 nucleotides match TRBD1. Germline CDR1 reads SNHLY; CDR2 reads FYNNEI. There are 16 residues in the CDR3. Trimming removed 7 bases from V and 5 bases from J; junction bases left unmatched: 13. The CDR3 DNA is TGTGCCAGCACCGAAGACAGGGCGAAGTCAACCGGGGAGCTGTTTTTT. It is translated as CASTEDRAKSTGELFF.